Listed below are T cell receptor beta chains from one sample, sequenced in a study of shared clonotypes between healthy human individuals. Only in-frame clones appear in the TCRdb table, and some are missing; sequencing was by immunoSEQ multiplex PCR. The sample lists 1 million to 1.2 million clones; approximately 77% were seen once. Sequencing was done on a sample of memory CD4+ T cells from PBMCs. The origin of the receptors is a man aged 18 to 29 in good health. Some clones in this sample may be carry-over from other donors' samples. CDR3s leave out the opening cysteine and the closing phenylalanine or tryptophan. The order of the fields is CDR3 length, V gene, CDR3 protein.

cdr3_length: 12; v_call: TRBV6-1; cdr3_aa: ASTKSGGRQPQH
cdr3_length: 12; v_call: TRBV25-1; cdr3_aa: ASSEAGRWNEQF
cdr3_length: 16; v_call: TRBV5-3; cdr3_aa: ARSWGQLAGVIGNEQF
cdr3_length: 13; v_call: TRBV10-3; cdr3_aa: AISESEAGGETQY
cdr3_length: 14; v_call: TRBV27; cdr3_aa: ASSLSYRGENEKLF
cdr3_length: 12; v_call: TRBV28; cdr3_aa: ASSLTRVGKTQY
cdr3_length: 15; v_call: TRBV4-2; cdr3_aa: ASSPWGRGAENTEAF
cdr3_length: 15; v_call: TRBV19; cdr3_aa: ASSRLGLAGGLNEQF
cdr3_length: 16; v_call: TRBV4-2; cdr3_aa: ASSQEVWGSSGANVLT
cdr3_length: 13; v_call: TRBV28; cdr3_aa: ASSENRGLGYEQY